The clone carrying this TCR beta chain was detected only once. The antigen is not known. The CDR3 runs to 16 residues. The J segment lost 0 bases and the V segment lost 2 bases, leaving 8 bases of the junction unmatched. CDR1 SGHNT and CDR2 YYREEE come from the germline V gene (reference sequence). The PCR employed 60 Vbeta primers together with 13 Jbeta primers. Generated by immunoSEQ multiplex PCR, the TCRdb table keeps only in-frame clones and is missing some. The table includes roughly 150,000 clones, around four fifths detected once. These data come from a study of cytomegalovirus exposure and HLA in healthy donors. Study results and limitations: Diagnosis of cytomegalovirus status made by the classifier reportedly showed high specificity and sensitivity. Donors were assumed by presence/absence analyses to have roughly uniform sequencing depth. In an earlier analysis, about 87% or about 30%: the productive usage of most TCR beta V segments. Trimming of TCR beta V- and J-genes showed a link, identified in a later analysis, to a missense DCLRE1C variant.

The origin of this receptor is a man aged 25 to 40 in good health and CMV-seronegative. The rearrangement uses TRBV5-4 and TRBJ2-7; 7 nucleotides align to TRBD1. The source material was PBMCs. This CDR3 reads CASSFESGTASYEQYF. The DNA for the CDR3 is TGTGCCAGCAGCTTTGAGTCAGGGACAGCCTCCTACGAGCAGTACTTC.